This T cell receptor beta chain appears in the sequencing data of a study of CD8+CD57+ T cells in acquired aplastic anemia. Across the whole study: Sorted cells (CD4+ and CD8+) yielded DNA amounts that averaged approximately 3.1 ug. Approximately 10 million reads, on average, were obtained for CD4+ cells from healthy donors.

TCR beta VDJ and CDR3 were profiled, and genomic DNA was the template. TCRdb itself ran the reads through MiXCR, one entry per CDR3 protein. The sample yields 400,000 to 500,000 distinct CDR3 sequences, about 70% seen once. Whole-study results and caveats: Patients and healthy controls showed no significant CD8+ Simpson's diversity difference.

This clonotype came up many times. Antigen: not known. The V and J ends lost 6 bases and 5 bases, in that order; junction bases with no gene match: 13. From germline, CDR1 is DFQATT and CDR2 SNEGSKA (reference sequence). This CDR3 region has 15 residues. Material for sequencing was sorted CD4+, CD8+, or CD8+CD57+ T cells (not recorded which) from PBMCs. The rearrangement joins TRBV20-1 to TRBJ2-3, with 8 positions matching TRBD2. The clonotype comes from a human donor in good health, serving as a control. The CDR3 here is CSAPGGGGPGDTQYF. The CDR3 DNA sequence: TGCAGTGCCCCTGGGGGCGGGGGGCCAGGAGATACGCAGTATTTT.